This entry lists 7 T cell receptor beta chains sequenced from one sample in a study of shared clonotypes between healthy human individuals. Naivety among CD8 cells was defined by CD45RO negativity and positive CCR7 selection, thereby excluding terminally differentiated effector memory CD45RA+ cells. TCRdb keeps only in-frame clones here, not all; method: immunoSEQ multiplex PCR. Among 1.5 million to 2.5 million clones, over 85% were seen once, and the ten largest hold 0.95% to 1.5%. The sequenced sample was naive CD8+ T cells sorted from blood. Every receptor here comes from a man younger than 30 in good health.

In the case of this clone: This same CDR3 is encoded by further DNA sequences in the sample. V is TRBV27 and J is TRBJ2-7, with 7 bases aligning to TRBD1. J lost 1 base, V lost 4 bases, and 4 bases had no gene match. Germline CDR1 is MNHEY and CDR2 is SMNVEV (reference sequence). This CDR3 is built from 14 residues. As DNA, the CDR3 is TGTGCCAGCAGTTATGGCAGGGGGTCCTACGAGCAGTACTTC. Its translation: CASSYGRGSYEQYF.

Worth noting for this clone: The same CDR3 is also encoded by other DNA sequences in this sample. The rearrangement joins TRBV6-1 to TRBJ1-2; the D is unclear. V lost 1 base, J lost 5 bases, and 8 bases lay in between. The CDR3 length is 13 residues. CDR1 and CDR2 (germline): MNHNS, SASEGT. The CDR3 reads CASSEGHGYGYTF. CDR3 DNA sequence: TGTGCCAGCAGTGAAGGACATGGTTATGGCTACACCTTC.

V usage is TRBV6-5 and J usage is TRBJ2-7, with D perhaps matching TRBD1 or TRBD2 (5 bases each). V was cut by 6 bases and J by 0 bases, with 9 bases left in between. Germline V gene sequence: CDR1 MNHEY, CDR2 SVGAGI. The length of the CDR3 is 13 residues. The DNA for the CDR3 is TGTGCCAGCAGCAGGGACGGCTCCTACGAGCAGTACTTC. Translated: CASSRDGSYEQYF.

J is TRBJ2-1 and V is TRBV13; 8 bases are a match to TRBD2. V lost 6 bases and J lost 6; bases outside the gene matches: 16. This CDR3 spans 17 amino acids. Germline CDR1 and CDR2: PRHDT and FYEKMQ (reference sequence). The chain's CDR3 is CASSFYEAGDFGNEQFF. DNA for the CDR3: TGTGCCAGCAGTTTCTATGAAGCGGGAGATTTCGGCAATGAGCAGTTCTTC.

The CDR3 sequence: CASLDRDHTEAFF. For the CDR3, the DNA is TGTGCCAGTCTGGACAGGGACCACACTGAAGCTTTCTTT. The V call is TRBV19, the J call TRBJ1-1; 8 bases are shared with TRBD1. The CDR3 extends over 13 amino acids. V trimming: 8 bases; J trimming: 3 bases; junction bases outside the gene matches: 5. Germline assignment: CDR1 LNHDA and CDR2 SQIVND (reference sequence).

V is TRBV5-8 and J is TRBJ2-5, with unresolved D. The CDR3 has 14 residues. Germline V gene data show CDR1 as SGHTS and CDR2 as YDEGEE. Trimming pared 6 bases from V and 2 bases from J, leaving 14 bases between. DNA for the CDR3: TGTGCCAGCACCTCACAATGGAAGCAAGAGACCCAGTACTTC. It yields the protein CASTSQWKQETQYF. Complete variable domain (other parts from reference TRBV5-8 and TRBJ2-5): EAGVTQSPTHLIKTRGQQATLRCSPISGHTSVYWYQQALGLGLQFLLWYDEGEERNRGNFPPRFSGRQFPNYSSELNVNALELEDSALYLCASTSQWKQETQYFGPGTRLLVL.

The rearrangement links TRBV7-3 to TRBJ2-1; D is ambiguous. Trimming left V 5 bases short and J 6 bases short, with 14 bases between. The CDR3 covers 14 residues. Per the germline V gene, CDR1 is SGHTA and CDR2 is FQGTGA. CDR3 sequence (DNA): TGTGCCAGCAGCCTGACCTGGGGTTCCAATGAGCAGTTCTTC. The encoded protein is CASSLTWGSNEQFF.